This TCR beta chain is from a study of OX40 agonist ivuxolimab in advanced cancers. General notes on the study: Ivuxolimab, which targeted the costimulatory receptor OX40 (CD134), was an agonistic, fully human IgG2 monoclonal antibody. Prior anti-PD-1, anti-PD-L1 or anti-CTLA-4 therapy was permitted, and checkpoint inhibitors had been received by less than 45% of dose-escalation patients. In the dose-escalation cohort, 82.7% of patients were male, and the mean age was approximately 60 years, with a range of about 20 to 90. Intravenous ivuxolimab was administered to patients every 2 weeks at six dose levels: 0.01, 0.1, 0.3, 1.5, 3 and 10 mg/kg. Of the roughly 54 patients in dose escalation, around 19 had hepatocellular carcinoma, some 15 had melanoma, 9 had renal cell carcinoma and 9 had head and neck cancer. Peripheral TCRbeta sequencing aimed to test whether ivuxolimab altered TCR sequence diversity and caused clonal T-cell expansion. The paper covers the monotherapy dose-escalation part of the phase I ivuxolimab trial, which included N of about 50 patients. Partial responses occurred in three dose-escalation patients: two with cutaneous melanoma and one with hepatocellular carcinoma. Study-wide conclusions, independent of this receptor: Which antigens the clonally expanded peripheral T cells were specific for was not determined. In the 0.1-3.0 mg/kg groups, partial responders had among the lowest normalized peripheral clonal expansion, particularly in CD8+ T cells. After ivuxolimab, more expanded clones were found on average in CD8+ T cells than in CD4+ T cells. Low levels of normalized T-cell clonal expansion were also seen in some patients who did not respond. At doses from 0.1 to 3.0 mg/kg, clonal expansion was seen in both CD4+ and CD8+ blood T cells between baseline and week 6.

Patients with a history of autoimmune disease or receiving systemic immunosuppression were excluded from the trial. Peripheral blood for TCR sequencing was drawn from every dose cohort at baseline, at cycle 4 day 1 and at cycle 7 day 1. Samples were obtained from an open-label, multicenter, first-in-human phase I dose-escalation trial of ivuxolimab. The trial enrolled adults with locally advanced or metastatic head and neck squamous cell, hepatocellular, melanoma or renal cell carcinoma. Before TCR sequencing, CD4+ T cells and CD8+ T cells from peripheral blood were sorted into separate populations. The germline V gene yields SGHTS for CDR1 and YDEGEE for CDR2. From cysteine to phenylalanine, the CDR3 is 12 amino acids long. The CDR3 DNA has 36 bases and is translated from base 1. V is cut by 0 bases and J by 12 bases, and the space between the germline ends is 10 bases. Details on this clone: The target of this receptor is not known. No much larger clonotype is one base removed from it; base qualities were not supplied.

To sequence the TCRbeta CDR3 region, genomic DNA was isolated from the sorted cells. The immunoSEQ Assay was used to sequence the TCRbeta CDR3 regions. In its TCRdb copy, this immuneACCESS table keeps in-frame sequences only and misses some clones. Where compared with another copy, unresolved V genes explain less than half of these, and the others have no known cause. A total of about 67,000 clones appear in this sample, more than 75% of them only once. The ten top clones hold more than 3.5% of the sample. The V and J genes are TRBV5-8 and TRBJ2-1; the D gene cannot be named for sure. This clonotype was obtained from an adult with an advanced solid tumor such as melanoma, head and neck, liver or kidney cancer. This sample comprised CD4+ or CD8+ T cells sorted from blood, obtained in a trial of the OX40 agonist ivuxolimab. The CDR3: CASSLGFSGQFF. The sequenced DNA is TGTGCCAGCAGCTTGGGATTTTCAGGGCAGTTCTTC.